A single sample is the source of the 27 T cell receptor beta chains below, sequenced in a study of blood T cell repertoires in COVID-19. Assay: immunoSEQ multiplex PCR; the TCRdb copy retains only in-frame clones and omits some. The sample lists around 250,000 clones; about 88% were seen once. Sequenced: peripheral blood. The receptors stem from a man between 18 and 29 years old with active or convalescent COVID-19.

The chain couples TRBV10-3 to TRBJ2-3; no clear D. The CDR3 is 16 amino acids. Looked up from germline, CDR1 is ENHRY and CDR2 is SYGVKD. V gave up 6 bases and J gave up 4 bases, with 20 bases separating them. As DNA, the CDR3 is TGTGCCATCAGCGGTGATATCCTTACCGCCCCAGATACGCAGTATTTT. Encoded protein: CAISGDILTAPDTQYF.

The CDR3 sequence: CASSLALYVEGLQETQYF. CDR3 sequence (DNA): TGTGCCAGCAGCTTGGCCCTATATGTCGAGGGCCTACAAGAGACCCAGTACTTC. This chain connects TRBV5-6 to TRBJ2-5; TRBD2 is a possible D gene (5 bases). Germline values: CDR1 SGHDT, CDR2 YYEEEE. With 0 bases removed from V and 2 bases from J, the gap between germline ends came to 20 bases. This CDR3 is 18 amino acids long.

The chain combines TRBV2 with TRBJ1-6; D remains unclear. Germline CDR1 and CDR2: SNHLY and FYNNEI. This CDR3 is 15 amino acids long. V lost 6 bases and J lost 0, with 9 bases in between. The CDR3 loop reads CASSGQDSYNSPLHF. The CDR3 nucleotides read TGTGCCAGCAGCGGCCAGGACTCCTATAATTCACCCCTCCACTTT.

This clone has just a few counts. The chain joins TRBV2 to TRBJ1-4; unclear D gene. Trimming cost V 3 bases and J 0 bases, with 11 bases left between them. This CDR3 has 16 amino acids. Germline CDR1 is SNHLY and CDR2 is FYNNEI. The DNA for the CDR3 is TGTGCCAGCAGTGACGGGGTCGGGGCAACTAATGAAAAACTGTTTTTT. This gives the protein CASSDGVGATNEKLFF.

In DNA, the CDR3 is TGTGCCAGCAGCTCCACTCGTTCGGAAGCTTTCTTT. Protein sequence: CASSSTRSEAFF. The chain employs TRBV11-3 and TRBJ1-1; no clear D. The CDR3 consists of 12 residues. V was shortened by 4 bases and J by 8 bases, with 11 bases between the two germline ends. Looked up from germline, CDR1 is SGHNT and CDR2 is YENEEA.

The J gene is TRBJ1-4, the V gene TRBV4-1; no firm D call. Germline CDR1 reads MGHRA; CDR2 reads YSYEKL. There are 16 residues in the CDR3. The V gene lost 0 bases and the J gene lost 7 bases, with 15 bases spanning the gap. The CDR3 here is CASSQEGLRAGEKLFF. The CDR3 DNA sequence: TGCGCCAGCAGCCAAGAGGGTTTGCGTGCAGGTGAAAAACTGTTTTTT.

This rearrangement joins TRBV6-5 to TRBJ1-3; D may be TRBD1 (5 bases). The V gene's germline CDR1 is MNHEY and CDR2 SVGAGI. This CDR3 is built from 15 residues. V lost 6 bases, J lost 1 base, and 13 bases lay in between. This CDR3 reads CASSPLGGSGNTIYF. CDR3 in DNA: TGTGCCAGCAGCCCCTTGGGGGGGTCTGGAAACACCATATATTTT.

This clone was seen a handful of times. The chain recombines TRBV5-1 with TRBJ2-3; TRBD2 matches 12 bases. The junction had 6 bases not matched to a gene; V was cut back by 4 bases and J by 0 bases. CDR3 length equals 17 residues. The germline gives CDR1 SGHRS, CDR2 YFSETQ. DNA of the CDR3: TGCGCCAGCAGCGCTTCTAGCGGGGGGGCTAGCACAGATACGCAGTATTTT. Its translation is CASSASSGGASTDTQYF.

The chain combines TRBV2 with TRBJ2-7, with no clear D. V lost 8 bases to trimming and J lost 1 base, with 9 bases between them. Looked up from germline, CDR1 is SNHLY and CDR2 is FYNNEI. CDR3 length: 12 residues. The CDR3 protein is CASVGESYEQYF. For the CDR3, the DNA is TGTGCCAGCGTTGGAGAATCCTACGAGCAGTACTTC.

This rearrangement joins TRBV4-3 to TRBJ1-2, with 7 bases aligning to TRBD1. Per the germline V gene, CDR1 is LGHNA and CDR2 is YSLEER. Trimming took 4 bases from V and 4 from J; bases not matched to a gene: 15. The CDR3 runs 17 residues. DNA of the CDR3: TGCGCCAGCAGCCCAGATGGCGGGACAGAGAAATTCTATGGCTACACCTTC. Protein sequence: CASSPDGGTEKFYGYTF.

This chain joins TRBV11-2 and TRBJ2-7, with TRBD2 matching 10 bases. Germline V CDR1 and CDR2: SGHAT, FQNNGV. The junction had 10 bases not matched to a gene; V was cut back by 6 bases and J by 5 bases. The CDR3 is 15 residues long. The CDR3 loop is CASSRSGGNRNEQYF. As DNA, the CDR3 is TGTGCCAGCAGTCGTAGCGGGGGGAATCGAAACGAGCAGTACTTC.

The gene calls are TRBV20-1 and TRBJ1-4; D not certain. Germline V gene lookup returns CDR1 DFQATT and CDR2 SNEGSKA (reference sequence). This CDR3 comprises 13 residues. V lost 3 bases and J lost 6, with 11 bases in between. The CDR3 region has the DNA TGCAGTGCTAGTCGGGAGGTTGATGAAAAACTGTTTTTT. It is translated as CSASREVDEKLFF.

The chain employs TRBV14 and TRBJ1-6; TRBD1 might be the D (6 bases). Germline V gene data show CDR1 as SGHDN and CDR2 as FVKESK. CDR3 size: 15 residues. Trimming pared 2 bases from V and 7 bases from J, leaving 12 bases between. The CDR3 nucleotides read TGTGCCAGCAGCCAAAACAGGGTGCCAAATTCACCCCTCCACTTT. It specifies CASSQNRVPNSPLHF.

The rearrangement links TRBV6-5 to TRBJ2-5; a possible D gene is TRBD1 (5 bases). This CDR3 is 14 amino acids long. V was clipped by 4 bases and J by 4 bases, with 13 bases between them. Germline V gene data show CDR1 as MNHEY and CDR2 as SVGAGI. CDR3 amino acids: CASSSQGWGETQYF. CDR3 DNA sequence: TGTGCCAGCAGTTCCCAGGGTTGGGGAGAGACCCAGTACTTC.

This rearrangement joins TRBV19 to TRBJ2-4, with 10 nucleotides matching TRBD1. CDR3 length: 19 residues. Germline CDR1 is LNHDA and CDR2 is SQIVND (reference sequence). J was trimmed by 0 bases and V by 3 bases; bases with no gene match: 11. The CDR3 DNA follows: TGTGCCAGTAGTATCAAGGGACAGGGGTACGACGCAGCCAAAAACATTCAGTACTTC. Translating gives CASSIKGQGYDAAKNIQYF.

This rearrangement joins TRBV15 to TRBJ1-2; no definite D call. CDR3 length equals 15 residues. V lost 3 bases to trimming and J lost 8 bases, with 19 bases between them. Per the germline V gene, CDR1 is LNHNV and CDR2 is YYDKDF (reference sequence). The CDR3 region has the DNA TGTGCCACCAGCAGGGGAGTAGATTCGGGCTGGGGCTACACCTTC. Its translation is CATSRGVDSGWGYTF.

The chain joins TRBV9 to TRBJ2-1; 8 bases are shared with TRBD2. This CDR3 is 18 amino acids long. In germline, CDR1 is SGDLS, CDR2 YYNGEE. V was clipped by 4 bases and J by 5 bases; unmatched bases: 17. This CDR3 is CASSRSGGRSQYNNEQFF. The CDR3, as DNA: TGTGCCAGCAGCCGATCAGGCGGGAGGTCCCAATATAACAATGAGCAGTTCTTC.

The J gene is TRBJ2-1, the V gene TRBV28, with TRBD2 as a possible D gene (6 bases). Germline values: CDR1 MDHEN, CDR2 SYDVKM. This CDR3 contains 16 residues. Trimming left V 6 bases short and J 0 bases short, with 15 bases between. The CDR3 bases are TGTGCCAGCAGCCAGGGCGGGGAGAGCTCCTACAATGAGCAGTTCTTC. Residues: CASSQGGESSYNEQFF. The full variable domain, rest sourced from reference TRBV28 and TRBJ2-1, is DVKVTQSSRYLVKRTGEKVFLECVQDMDHENMFWYRQDPGLGLRLIYFSYDVKMKEKGDIPEGYSVSREKKERFSLILESASTNQTSMYLCASSQGGESSYNEQFFGPGTRLTVL.

The V gene is TRBV6-2 or TRBV6-3, the J gene TRBJ2-5; 9 nucleotides match TRBD2. The CDR3 consists of 20 residues. Trimming removed 0 bases from V and 2 bases from J; junction bases left unmatched: 16. Germline loops: CDR1 MNHEY, CDR2 SVGEGT. The CDR3 sequence is CASSYSKEPRAGGRQETQYF. CDR3 nucleotides: TGTGCCAGCAGTTACTCCAAAGAGCCCAGGGCGGGAGGGCGGCAAGAGACCCAGTACTTC.

CDR3 in DNA: TGTGCCAGCAGTCCCGGACAGGGCTATGGCTACACCTTC. The encoded protein is CASSPGQGYGYTF. V is TRBV12-3 or TRBV12-4 and J is TRBJ1-2, with TRBD1 matching over 8 bases. V shed 5 bases and J 4 bases; nucleotides not matched to a gene: 3. This CDR3 has 13 residues.

V gene TRBV27 combines with J gene TRBJ2-1, with D hard to call. The germline CDR1 and CDR2 sequences are MNHEY and SMNVEV (reference sequence). V was cut by 6 bases and J by 5 bases, with 14 bases left in between. The CDR3 extends over 14 amino acids. The CDR3 DNA sequence: TGTGCCAGCAGACTCAAGGAGTGGGACAATGAGCAGTTCTTC. This translates into CASRLKEWDNEQFF.

V gene TRBV5-4 combines with J gene TRBJ1-2, with TRBD1 matching 7 bases. CDR3 length equals 14 residues. Losses at the gene ends were 5 bases for V and 5 bases for J; bases not matched to a gene: 9. Germline V gene sequence: CDR1 SGHNT, CDR2 YYREEE (reference sequence). This CDR3 reads CASRAGTDNYGYTF. The CDR3 region has the DNA TGTGCCAGCAGAGCCGGGACAGACAATTATGGCTACACCTTC.

In this sample, this clone turned up a few times. The chain employs TRBV29-1 and TRBJ1-2; 9 nucleotides line up with TRBD1. V shed 7 bases, J shed 6 bases, and the junction held 3 bases outside the gene matches. The CDR3 length is 11 residues. From germline, CDR1 is SQVTM and CDR2 ANQGSEA. The CDR3 nucleotides read TGCAGCGGAAGGACAGGGGATGGCTACACCTTC. This encodes CSGRTGDGYTF.

The CDR3 loop reads CASSPRTADGTQYF. The CDR3 DNA reads as TGTGCCAGCTCACCTAGGACAGCCGATGGTACGCAGTATTTT. The chain joins TRBV18 to TRBJ2-3; a weak D match, TRBD1 (6 bases). Trimming cost V 3 bases and J 8 bases, with 15 bases left between them. Germline V gene lookup returns CDR1 KGHSH and CDR2 LQKENI. The CDR3 is made up of 14 amino acids.

This rearrangement joins TRBV10-2 to TRBJ2-2; 10 bases agree with TRBD2. Per the germline V gene, CDR1 is WSHSY and CDR2 is SAAADI. Trimming at V came to 6 bases and at J to 1 base, leaving 2 bases not matched to a gene. This CDR3 spans 15 amino acids. The CDR3 loop reads CASSVAGGNTGELFF. CDR3 sequence (DNA): TGCGCCAGCAGCGTAGCGGGGGGGAACACCGGGGAGCTGTTTTTT.

This chain links TRBV2 with TRBJ1-1, with D possibly TRBD1 on 5 matching bases. Trimming left V 4 bases short and J 3 bases short, with 12 bases between. There are 14 residues in the CDR3. From germline, CDR1 is SNHLY and CDR2 FYNNEI. CDR3 DNA: TGTGCCAGCAGTGCAGGGTACGAGGACACTGAAGCTTTCTTT. This codes for CASSAGYEDTEAFF. Using reference TRBV2 and TRBJ1-1 for the parts outside the CDR3, the full variable domain is EPEVTQTPSHQVTQMGQEVILRCVPISNHLYFYWYRQILGQKVEFLVSFYNNEISEKSEIFDDQFSVERPDGSNFTLKIRSTKLEDSAMYFCASSAGYEDTEAFFGQGTRLTVV.

V and J are TRBV11-1 and TRBJ2-1; D is unclear. Germline V CDR1 and CDR2: SGHAT, FQDESV (reference sequence). V lost 3 bases and J 7 bases, leaving 4 bases between the germline ends. The CDR3 length is 11 residues. The chain's CDR3 is CASSLRNEQFF. Written as DNA, the CDR3 is TGTGCCAGCAGCTTGAGAAATGAGCAGTTCTTC.